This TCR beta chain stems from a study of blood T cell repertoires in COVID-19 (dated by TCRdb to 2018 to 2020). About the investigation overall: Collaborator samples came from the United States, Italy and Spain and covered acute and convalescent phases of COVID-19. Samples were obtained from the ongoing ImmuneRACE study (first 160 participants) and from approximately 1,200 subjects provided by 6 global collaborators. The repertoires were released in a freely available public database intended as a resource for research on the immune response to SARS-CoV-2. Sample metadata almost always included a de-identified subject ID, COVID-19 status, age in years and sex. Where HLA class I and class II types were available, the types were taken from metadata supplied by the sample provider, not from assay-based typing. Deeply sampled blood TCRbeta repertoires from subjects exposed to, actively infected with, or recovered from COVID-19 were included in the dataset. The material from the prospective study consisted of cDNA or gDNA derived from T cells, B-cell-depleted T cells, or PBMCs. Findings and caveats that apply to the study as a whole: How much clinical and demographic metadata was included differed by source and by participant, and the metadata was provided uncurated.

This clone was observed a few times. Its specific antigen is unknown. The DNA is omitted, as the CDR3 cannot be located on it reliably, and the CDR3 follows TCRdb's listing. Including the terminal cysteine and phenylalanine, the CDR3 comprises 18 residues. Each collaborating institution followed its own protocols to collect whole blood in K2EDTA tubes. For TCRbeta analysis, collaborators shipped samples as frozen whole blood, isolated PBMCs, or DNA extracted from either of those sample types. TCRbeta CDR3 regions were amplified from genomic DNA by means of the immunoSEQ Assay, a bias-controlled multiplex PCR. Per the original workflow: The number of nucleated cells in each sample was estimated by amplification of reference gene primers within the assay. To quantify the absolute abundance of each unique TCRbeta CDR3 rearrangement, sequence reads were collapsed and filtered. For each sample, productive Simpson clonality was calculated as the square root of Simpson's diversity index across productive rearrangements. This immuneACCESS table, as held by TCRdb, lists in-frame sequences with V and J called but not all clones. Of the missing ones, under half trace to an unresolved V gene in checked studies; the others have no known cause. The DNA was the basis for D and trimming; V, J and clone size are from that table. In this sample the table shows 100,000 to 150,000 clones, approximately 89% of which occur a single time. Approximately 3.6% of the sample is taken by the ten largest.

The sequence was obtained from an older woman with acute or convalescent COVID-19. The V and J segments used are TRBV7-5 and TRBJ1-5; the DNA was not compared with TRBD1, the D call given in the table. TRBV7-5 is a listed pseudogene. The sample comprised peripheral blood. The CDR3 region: CARSEKRNVAGGNQPQHF.